A selection of T cell receptor beta chains follows, all from one sample in a study of CD8 T cells in ankylosing spondylitis. Each CDR3 protein gets one entry after TCRdb re-called the 5' RACE reads with MiXCR. The sample carries 35,000 to 50,000 distinct CDR3 sequences, about a tenth recorded once. The sample taken for sequencing was blood, either unsorted or a sorted T cell fraction (not recorded which). The receptors were gathered from a male donor with ankylosing spondylitis or in good health (not recorded which). Both conserved end residues are part of each CDR3. The order of the fields is D gene, clone size, J gene, V gene, CDR3 protein, CDR3 DNA. D genes are given only for firm matches. Part of the rows lack a size; the others show once, few, many or a class for expanded clones.

>TRBD1|medium-sized|TRBJ1-2|TRBV20-1
CSATLPGQGSHYGYTF
TGCAGTGCTACCCTACCGGGACAGGGGAGCCACTATGGCTACACCTTC
>NA|many|TRBJ2-3|TRBV6-1
CASTFPGGGNTQYF
TGTGCCAGCACCTTCCCCGGTGGGGGAAATACGCAGTATTTT
>NA|many|TRBJ2-7|TRBV5-5
CASSLRNRDPAYEQYF
TGTGCCAGCAGCTTGAGGAACAGGGATCCAGCCTACGAGCAGTACTTC
>TRBD1|many|TRBJ1-3|TRBV29-1
CSVGGGGNTIYF
TGCAGCGTTGGAGGGGGCGGAAACACCATATATTTT
>NA|many|TRBJ2-1|TRBV25-1
CASSDGAYNEQFF
TGTGCCAGCAGTGACGGGGCATACAATGAGCAGTTCTTC
>NA|NA|TRBJ1-5|TRBV9
CASSVARPSARNQLQHF
TGTGCCAGCAGCGTAGCTCGTCCCTCTGCGCGCAATCAGCTTCAGCATTTT
>NA|many|TRBJ2-5|TRBV4-2
CASSQFQSGETQYF
TGTGCCAGCAGCCAATTTCAGAGTGGGGAGACCCAGTACTTC
>TRBD2|many|TRBJ2-5|TRBV20-1
CSGLNPLAGLETQYF
TGCAGTGGCCTCAACCCACTAGCGGGATTAGAGACCCAGTACTTC
>NA|many|TRBJ1-1|TRBV11-2
CASSSSLRAFF
TGTGCCAGCAGCTCGAGTCTGCGAGCTTTCTTT
>NA|NA|TRBJ1-5|TRBV19
CASSMGSWGEPQHF
TGTGCCAGTAGTATGGGATCGTGGGGTGAGCCCCAGCATTTT
>NA|NA|TRBJ2-5|TRBV28
CASRAKETQYF
TGTGCCAGCAGGGCCAAAGAGACCCAGTACTTC
>TRBD2|few|TRBJ2-3|TRBV4-1
CASSLFRLAANTDTQYF
TGCGCCAGCAGCCTCTTTAGACTAGCGGCAAACACAGATACGCAGTATTTT
>TRBD1|many|TRBJ2-5|TRBV11-2
CASSVKKQGAETQYF
TGTGCCAGCAGCGTAAAGAAACAGGGGGCAGAGACCCAGTACTTC
>NA|many|TRBJ2-7|TRBV29-1
CSVVTYEQYF
TGCAGCGTTGTTACCTACGAGCAGTACTTC
>TRBD2|NA|TRBJ2-1|TRBV2
CASTTGGRATNEQFF
TGTGCCAGCACTACGGGGGGGAGGGCCACAAATGAGCAGTTCTTC
>TRBD1|many|TRBJ1-2|TRBV20-1
CSASVGTGGSYGYTF
TGCAGTGCTAGCGTGGGGACAGGGGGCAGCTATGGCTACACCTTC
>TRBD2|many|TRBJ2-1|TRBV19
CATGAGGNEQFF
TGTGCCACCGGAGCGGGAGGGAATGAGCAGTTCTTC
>TRBD1|few|TRBJ2-5|TRBV29-1
CSVKTTGAIGETQYF
TGCAGCGTCAAAACGACAGGGGCGATCGGAGAGACCCAGTACTTC
>NA|many|TRBJ2-1|TRBV5-5
CASSWEGAGGSYNEQFF
TGTGCCAGCAGCTGGGAGGGGGCGGGGGGCTCCTACAATGAGCAGTTCTTC
>NA|NA|TRBJ2-7|TRBV20-1
CSARLLRGRDYEQYF
TGCAGTGCTAGACTCTTAAGGGGAAGGGACTACGAGCAGTACTTC